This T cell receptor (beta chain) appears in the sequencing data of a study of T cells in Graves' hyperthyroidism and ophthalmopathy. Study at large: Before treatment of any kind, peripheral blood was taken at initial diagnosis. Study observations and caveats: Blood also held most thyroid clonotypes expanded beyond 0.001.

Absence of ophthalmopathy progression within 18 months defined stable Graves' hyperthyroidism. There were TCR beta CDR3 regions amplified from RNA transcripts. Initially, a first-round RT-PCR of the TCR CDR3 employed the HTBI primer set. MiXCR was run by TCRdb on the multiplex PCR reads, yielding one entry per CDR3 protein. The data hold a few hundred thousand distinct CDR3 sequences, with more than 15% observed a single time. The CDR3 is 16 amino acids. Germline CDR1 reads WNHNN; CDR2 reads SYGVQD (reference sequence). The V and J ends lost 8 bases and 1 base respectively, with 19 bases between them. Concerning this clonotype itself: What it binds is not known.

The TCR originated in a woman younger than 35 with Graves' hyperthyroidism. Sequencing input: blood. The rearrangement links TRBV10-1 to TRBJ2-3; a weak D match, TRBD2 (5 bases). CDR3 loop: CASSRDLGVGTDTQYF. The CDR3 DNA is TGCGCCAGCTCCCGGGATTTGGGAGTGGGCACAGATACGCAGTATTTT.